This T cell receptor beta chain was retrieved from a study of identical twins. Study observations and caveats: The models gave estimates that fell short of the out-of-frame TCR alpha sharing seen in monozygotic twins.

This clonotype has just a few counts. The target antigen is unknown. The CDR3 length is 16 residues. CDR1 is SGHAT, CDR2 FQDESV, per germline (reference sequence). V was cut by 5 bases and J by 8 bases, with 21 bases left in between. TCRdb analysed the 5' RACE reads with MiXCR anew, one entry per CDR3 protein. The repertoire holds about 530,000 distinct CDR3 sequences, with about a fifth as singletons. This sample also appeared in a second study, on yellow fever vaccine responses in identical twins.

The sample was CD4+ T cells sorted from blood. The chain uses TRBV11-1 and TRBJ2-2; D is perhaps TRBD1 or TRBD2 (5 bases each). This sequence originates from a woman in her late teens or twenties in good health. The CDR3, as DNA: TGTGCCAGCAGCCTAGGGACGGATACGTTGACTGGGGAGCTGTTTTTT. It yields the protein CASSLGTDTLTGELFF.